The T cell receptor (beta chain) under discussion was sequenced for a study of T-cell memory formation after mild COVID-19. Using constant-segment primers, 5'RACE produced TCR alpha and TCR beta cDNA libraries carrying sample barcodes and UMIs. TCRdb analysed the 5' RACE reads with MiXCR anew, one entry per CDR3 protein. The sample carries roughly 510,000 distinct CDR3 sequences, 15% to 20% recorded once. CDR3 length equals 15 residues. The junction had 5 bases not matched to a gene; V was cut back by 1 base and J by 6 bases. Looked up from germline, CDR1 is SGHRS and CDR2 is YFSETQ. The specimen sequenced was PBMCs or a T cell subset sorted from them (not recorded which). The TCR originated in an adult woman who had mild COVID-19 (a few samples of this study predate the infection). Cell type and time point are not known. This chain links TRBV5-1 with TRBJ2-3; 10 bases match TRBD2. The DNA for the CDR3 is TGCGCCAGCAGCTTGACTACTAGCGGGGTCGATACGCAGTATTTT. It yields the protein CASSLTTSGVDTQYF.